Presented here are 20 T cell receptor beta chains from one specimen sequenced in a study of blood T cell repertoires in COVID-19. Sequenced by immunoSEQ multiplex PCR; TCRdb stores in-frame clones only, minus some. This sample has 85,000 to 120,000 clones; over 60% occur once, and the top ten carry 5% to 8%. The sequencing input was peripheral blood. The source is a man older than 75 with COVID-19, enrolled during active disease.

The chain links TRBV7-9 to TRBJ2-5; the match to TRBD2 covers 13 bases. The length of the CDR3 is 16 residues. V lost 4 bases, J lost 4 bases, and 6 bases stayed unmatched. Germline-derived CDR1 and CDR2 are SEHNR and FQNEAQ (reference sequence). CDR3 residues: CASSYSGLAGLETQYF. Here the CDR3 DNA reads TGTGCCAGCAGCTACTCGGGACTAGCGGGGTTAGAGACCCAGTACTTC.

This clone was picked up one time. The CDR3 spells CASSDGTGGLDTQYF. The CDR3 DNA reads TGTGCCAGCAGTGACGGGACAGGGGGCCTAGATACGCAGTATTTT. The chain couples TRBV27 to TRBJ2-3; TRBD1 agrees at 12 bases. Trimming cost V 5 bases and J 5 bases; bases outside gene matches: 5. Germline values: CDR1 MNHEY, CDR2 SMNVEV (reference sequence). The CDR3 length is 15 residues.

This clone turned up a few times. V and J are TRBV28 and TRBJ2-5, with a weak D call TRBD1 (6 bases). Trimming took off 5 bases at V and 1 base at J, with 11 bases between the two ends. The V gene's germline CDR1 is MDHEN and CDR2 SYDVKM. The CDR3 is 14 residues long. The CDR3: CASSDIRGQETQYF. As DNA, the CDR3 is TGTGCCAGCAGTGACATCAGGGGCCAAGAGACCCAGTACTTC.

The chain carries TRBV7-3 and TRBJ2-2; 7 nucleotides match TRBD2. V shed 0 bases and J 2 bases; nucleotides not matched to a gene: 3. CDR1 and CDR2 from the germline V gene are SGHTA and FQGTGA. The CDR3 has 16 amino acids. CDR3 loop: CASSLTGGSNTGELFF. CDR3 nucleotide sequence: TGTGCCAGCAGCTTAACGGGCGGGAGTAACACCGGGGAGCTGTTTTTT. Combining the CDR3 with reference TRBV7-3 and TRBJ2-2 gives the whole variable domain GAGVSQTPSNKVTEKGKYVELRCDPISGHTALYWYRQSLGQGPEFLIYFQGTGAADDSGLPNDRFFAVRPEGSVSTLKIQRTERGDSAVYLCASSLTGGSNTGELFFGEGSRLTVL.

V usage is TRBV7-3 and J usage is TRBJ2-1; D gene ambiguous. The CDR3 runs to 18 residues. The V gene lost 0 bases and the J gene lost 6 bases, with 21 bases spanning the gap. The germline gives CDR1 SGHTA, CDR2 FQGTGA. CDR3 DNA sequence: TGTGCCAGCAGCTTAACCCCAGTCGCCAGTGGAGTCCTCAATGAGCAGTTCTTC. As protein: CASSLTPVASGVLNEQFF. The full variable domain, with the rest looked up from reference TRBV7-3 and TRBJ2-1, is GAGVSQTPSNKVTEKGKYVELRCDPISGHTALYWYRQSLGQGPEFLIYFQGTGAADDSGLPNDRFFAVRPEGSVSTLKIQRTERGDSAVYLCASSLTPVASGVLNEQFFGPGTRLTVL.

The gene calls are TRBV6-2 or TRBV6-3 and TRBJ1-5; 10 bases are shared with TRBD1. The germline gives CDR1 MNHEY, CDR2 SVGEGT. V shed 5 bases, J shed 7 bases, and the junction held 5 bases outside the gene matches. This CDR3 contains 14 residues. As DNA, the CDR3 is TGTGCCAGCAGTCAGACAGGGGGCGTCCAGCCCCAGCATTTT. It yields the protein CASSQTGGVQPQHF.

This clone was seen a handful of times. This chain joins TRBV6-5 and TRBJ2-5; D not certain. The CDR3 runs to 11 residues. The germline gives CDR1 MNHEY, CDR2 SVGAGI. V was clipped by 6 bases and J by 5 bases, with 7 bases between them. CDR3 loop: CASRLRETQYF. The CDR3 nucleotides read TGTGCCAGCAGGCTCAGGGAGACCCAGTACTTC.

V and J are TRBV2 and TRBJ1-1; 8 nucleotides match TRBD1. V dropped 3 bases and J dropped 4; count of bases not matched to a gene: 4. The CDR3 totals 14 residues. CDR1 is SNHLY, CDR2 FYNNEI, per germline. This chain's CDR3 is CASSEGQERTEAFF. CDR3 in DNA: TGTGCCAGCAGTGAGGGACAGGAACGCACTGAAGCTTTCTTT.

The chain combines TRBV28 with TRBJ2-2; 7 bases are a match to TRBD1. V shed 5 bases, J shed 4 bases, and the junction held 7 bases outside the gene matches. The CDR3 covers 15 residues. Germline CDR1 is MDHEN and CDR2 is SYDVKM. CDR3 sequence (DNA): TGTGCCAGCAGTCATTACAGGGGTGGCACCGGGGAGCTGTTTTTT. Translating gives CASSHYRGGTGELFF.

This chain joins TRBV19 and TRBJ2-2; 12 nucleotides match TRBD2. The CDR3 extends over 20 amino acids. Trimming removed 2 bases from V and 2 bases from J; junction bases left unmatched: 12. Germline CDR1 and CDR2: LNHDA and SQIVND (reference sequence). Written as DNA, the CDR3 is TGTGCCAGTAGTATAAGCCTAGCGGGAGGGCTATCCCACAACACCGGGGAGCTGTTTTTT. It specifies CASSISLAGGLSHNTGELFF. Using reference TRBV19 and TRBJ2-2 for the parts outside the CDR3, the full variable domain is DGGITQSPKYLFRKEGQNVTLSCEQNLNHDAMYWYRQDPGQGLRLIYYSQIVNDFQKGDIAEGYSVSREKKESFPLTVTSAQKNPTAFYLCASSISLAGGLSHNTGELFFGEGSRLTVL.

The chain combines TRBV30 with TRBJ1-6; 7 bases are shared with TRBD1. V gave up 7 bases and J gave up 9 bases; unmatched junction bases: 9. Germline CDR1 GTSNPN, CDR2 SVGIG (reference sequence). There are 13 residues in the CDR3. The DNA for the CDR3 is TGTGCCTCCTCAGGGGGTCCCAGTTCACCCCTCCACTTT. Amino acids: CASSGGPSSPLHF.

The gene calls are TRBV28 and TRBJ1-3; 7 nucleotides match TRBD1. Germline V gene sequence: CDR1 MDHEN, CDR2 SYDVKM. The V segment lost 10 bases and the J segment 1 base; nucleotides outside the gene matches: 4. The length of the CDR3 is 13 residues. The CDR3 DNA sequence: TGTGCCACCTCGACAGGGTCTGGAAACACCATATATTTT. Protein product: CATSTGSGNTIYF.

This clone has more than one count but fewer than ten. J is TRBJ2-7 and V is TRBV24-1; the D gene is possibly TRBD1 (5 bases). V was pared by 4 bases and J by 5 bases, with 14 bases between. Germline V gene data show CDR1 as KGHDR and CDR2 as SFDVKD. This CDR3 is built from 14 residues. CDR3 nucleotide sequence: TGTGCCACCAGTGACCCTGGAAGGGGTGACGAGCAGTACTTC. Translating it yields CATSDPGRGDEQYF.

This clone was detected a few times. The rearrangement links TRBV7-2 to TRBJ2-5, with D possibly TRBD1 on 6 matching bases. Germline assignment: CDR1 SGHTA and CDR2 FQGNSA. The V gene lost 5 bases and the J gene lost 2 bases, with 9 bases spanning the gap. The CDR3 spans 13 residues. The CDR3 DNA follows: TGTGCCAGCAGCGCCGGGACACAAGAGACCCAGTACTTC. Translated, it gives CASSAGTQETQYF. Looking up the rest from reference TRBV7-2 and TRBJ2-5 gives the full variable domain: GAGVSQSPSNKVTEKGKDVELRCDPISGHTALYWYRQSLGQGLEFLIYFQGNSAPDKSGLPSDRFSAERTGGSVSTLTIQRTQQEDSAVYLCASSAGTQETQYFGPGTRLLVL.

The CDR3: CASSLRQGGEKLFF. In DNA, the CDR3 is TGTGCCAGCAGCTTGAGGCAGGGTGGCGAAAAACTGTTTTTT. This sequence joins TRBV11-1 and TRBJ1-4; D may be TRBD1 (5 bases). V lost 3 bases and J 8 bases, leaving 13 bases between the germline ends. Germline-derived CDR1 and CDR2 are SGHAT and FQDESV (reference sequence). The CDR3 is 14 amino acids.

The chain employs TRBV29-1 and TRBJ1-3; possible D gene TRBD1, 6 bases. V shed 4 bases and J shed 3 bases, with 13 bases lying between them. This CDR3 spans 14 amino acids. The V gene's germline CDR1 is SQVTM and CDR2 ANQGSEA. The CDR3 DNA follows: TGCAGCGTTGGCGACAGGACCCATGGAAACACCATATATTTT. This translates into CSVGDRTHGNTIYF.

The chain links TRBV5-4 to TRBJ2-3; possibly TRBD2 for D (6 bases). The CDR3 is 14 amino acids. Germline-derived CDR1 and CDR2 are SGHNT and YYREEE (reference sequence). Between the trimmed V and J ends, which lost 5 bases and 4 bases, there was a span of 14 bases. This chain's CDR3 is CASRSQGGPDTQYF. DNA for the CDR3: TGTGCCAGCAGGTCTCAGGGAGGCCCAGATACGCAGTATTTT.

The rearrangement links TRBV24-1 to TRBJ2-7; 11 bases align to TRBD2. Germline CDR1 reads KGHDR; CDR2 reads SFDVKD. The CDR3 is made up of 21 amino acids. V shed 4 bases and J 4 bases; nucleotides not matched to a gene: 23. CDR3 sequence (DNA): TGTGCCACCAGTGAACCGGGACTAGCGGATAGGAAACCCTCTAAGACGTACGAGCAGTACTTC. This gives the protein CATSEPGLADRKPSKTYEQYF.

This clone has only a few counts. The gene calls are TRBV4-2 and TRBJ2-3, with TRBD2 identical over 12 bases. Germline trimming cut 0 bases from V and 6 bases from J; bases unmatched to any gene: 10. Germline CDR1 and CDR2: LGHNA and YNFKEQ. This CDR3 is 18 amino acids long. Here the CDR3 DNA reads TGTGCCAGCAGCCAAGATCCTCGACTAGCGGGAGTAAGTGATACGCAGTATTTT. Translating it yields CASSQDPRLAGVSDTQYF.

The chain couples TRBV9 to TRBJ1-6, with 7 nucleotides matching TRBD1. Per germline, CDR1 SGDLS and CDR2 YYNGEE. The CDR3 sequence is 16 residues long. V was pared by 1 base and J by 6 bases, with 7 bases of the junction left unmatched. The CDR3 is CASSVRPGQTNSPLHF. The CDR3 DNA is TGTGCCAGCAGCGTACGACCGGGACAGACTAATTCACCCCTCCACTTT.